Each of the 2 T cell receptor beta chains below was sequenced from the same sample in a study of blood T cell repertoires in COVID-19. Sequencing was performed with immunoSEQ multiplex PCR; in TCRdb, only in-frame clones are kept and a portion is missing. The sample shows 150,000 or so clones, 93% of them seen only once. The sample taken for sequencing was peripheral blood. These TCRs come from a woman between 55 and 75 years old with COVID-19, enrolled during active disease.

The CDR3 nucleotides read TGCGCCAGCAGCCAAGAGGACAGGGGGAGCACAGATACGCAGTATTTT. This sequence encodes CASSQEDRGSTDTQYF. V usage is TRBV4-3 and J usage is TRBJ2-3, with 10 bases fitting TRBD1. The CDR3 consists of 16 residues. Germline V gene sequence: CDR1 LGHNA, CDR2 YSLEER. With V trimmed by 0 bases and J by 0 bases, 0 bases remained unmatched.

This chain joins TRBV30 and TRBJ1-3; no clear D. This CDR3 has 14 residues. From germline, CDR1 is GTSNPN and CDR2 SVGIG (reference sequence). Deletions cut 4 bases from V and 0 bases from J, with 10 bases between. CDR3 sequence (DNA): TGTGCCTGGACTCCACTTCGCTCTGGAAACACCATATATTTT. It codes for CAWTPLRSGNTIYF.